The 16 T cell receptor beta chains reported below all come from one sample, sequenced in a study of human T cells and chemical hapten exposure. TCRdb analysed the RACE reads with MiXCR anew, one entry per CDR3 protein. The repertoire holds some 80,000 distinct CDR3 sequences, with approximately 10% as singletons. Time point given: patch test 2, 6 weeks after DPC sensitization. The sample's treatment: therapeutic diphenylcyclopropenone sensitization with weekly scalp DPC. The input for sequencing was whole blood, taken in connection with sensitization to the hapten diphenylcyclopropenone (DPC). These receptors came from a woman aged 30 to 39 with alopecia areata. Some clones in this sample may be carry-over from other donors' samples.

The sample holds many counts of this clonotype. The rearrangement uses TRBV18 and TRBJ2-4; D possibly corresponds to TRBD1 (6 bases). The CDR3 runs to 15 residues. Germline V CDR1 and CDR2: KGHSH, LQKENI. The V end was cut by 2 bases, the J end by 2 bases, with 10 bases between. The CDR3 DNA reads as TGTGCCAGCTCACCAATACAGGGATCCAAAAACATTCAGTACTTC. Translating gives CASSPIQGSKNIQYF.

Many counts were recorded for this clonotype. The rearrangement joins TRBV3-1 to TRBJ1-2; D is unclear. The length of the CDR3 is 14 residues. Trimming cost V 4 bases and J 4 bases, with 13 bases left between them. CDR1 LGHDT and CDR2 YNNKEL come from the germline V gene (reference sequence). The chain's CDR3 is CASSRARAGYGYTF. Here the CDR3 DNA reads TGTGCCAGCAGCCGCGCCCGGGCTGGCTATGGCTACACCTTC.

In this sample, this clonotype turned up a few times. V gene TRBV7-3 combines with J gene TRBJ2-2; D is undetermined. The V end was cut by 0 bases, the J end by 1 base, with 9 bases between. The CDR3 contains 16 residues. Germline V gene data show CDR1 as SGHTA and CDR2 as FQGTGA. The CDR3 here is CASSLTRTMNTGELFF. In DNA, the CDR3 is TGTGCCAGCAGCTTAACGAGGACGATGAACACCGGGGAGCTGTTTTTT.

The genes are TRBV28 and TRBJ1-2, with 12 bases fitting TRBD1. The V gene's germline CDR1 is MDHEN and CDR2 SYDVKM. J lost 8 bases, V lost 3 bases, and 4 bases had no gene match. The CDR3 runs to 14 residues. This CDR3 reads CASSFPGTGGGYTF. The CDR3 DNA reads TGTGCCAGCAGTTTTCCCGGGACAGGGGGCGGCTACACCTTC.

This chain connects TRBV12-5 to TRBJ1-1, with D perhaps matching TRBD1 (6 bases). Germline loops: CDR1 LGHNT, CDR2 FRNRAP. CDR3 length: 14 amino acids. The V gene lost 4 bases and the J gene lost 3 bases, with 12 bases spanning the gap. The CDR3 DNA is TGTGCTAGTGGTTCCACAGGGAAGGACACTGAAGCTTTCTTT. Amino acid sequence: CASGSTGKDTEAFF.

The table lists this clonotype with many counts. This chain links TRBV28 with TRBJ1-1, with D possibly matching TRBD1 (5 bases). The CDR3 runs 15 residues. V was shortened by 6 bases and J by 0 bases, with 14 bases between the two germline ends. Germline assignment: CDR1 MDHEN and CDR2 SYDVKM. As DNA, the CDR3 is TGTGCCAGCAGGCGAAGGGAGACAGTGAACACTGAAGCTTTCTTT. It translates to CASRRRETVNTEAFF.

This clonotype was recorded many times. The chain has TRBV3-1 and TRBJ2-5; D remains unclear. CDR3 size: 13 residues. The germline CDR1 and CDR2 sequences are LGHDT and YNNKEL (reference sequence). Trimming removed 4 bases from V and 13 bases from J, with 19 bases in between. The CDR3 is CASSLGEDKPPYF. In nucleotides, the CDR3 is TGTGCCAGCAGCCTAGGAGAGGATAAGCCCCCGTACTTC.

This clonotype has more than one count but fewer than ten. The rearrangement uses TRBV10-2 and TRBJ2-1; 9 bases fit TRBD2. V shed 4 bases and J 8 bases; nucleotides not matched to a gene: 6. The CDR3 extends over 14 amino acids. Per germline, CDR1 WSHSY and CDR2 SAAADI. CDR3 nucleotide sequence: TGCGCCAGCAGTGGTCTAGCGGGAACCTATGAGCAGTTCTTC. It encodes CASSGLAGTYEQFF.

This clonotype came up many times. The chain uses TRBV6-6 and TRBJ2-7, with a tentative D call TRBD1 (5 bases). Trimming stripped 2 bases from V and 5 bases from J, with 10 bases between. This CDR3 region has 13 residues. Germline V gives CDR1 MNHNY, CDR2 SVGAGI (reference sequence). The CDR3 DNA reads TGTGCCAGCAGTTACAGGGGTAAGGACGAGCAGTACTTC. This gives the protein CASSYRGKDEQYF.

This clonotype was observed at least ten times. The chain links TRBV5-1 to TRBJ1-5; a weak D match, TRBD1 (6 bases). CDR1 and CDR2 from the germline V gene are SGHRS and YFSETQ. The CDR3 length is 18 residues. V gave up 1 base and J gave up 0 bases, with 17 bases separating them. CDR3 residues: CASSLCRTAKNSNQPQHF. Here the CDR3 DNA reads TGCGCCAGCAGCTTGTGTCGGACAGCAAAAAATAGCAATCAGCCCCAGCATTTT.

This chain links TRBV29-1 with TRBJ1-1, with D perhaps matching TRBD1 (5 bases). V was cut by 5 bases and J by 6 bases, with 13 bases left in between. Germline-derived CDR1 and CDR2 are SQVTM and ANQGSEA. This CDR3 has 12 residues. DNA for the CDR3: TGCAGCGTTAAGGGACCCGGACCTGAAGCTTTCTTT. Protein product: CSVKGPGPEAFF.

This clonotype has at least ten counts. The J gene is TRBJ2-1, the V gene TRBV12-3 or TRBV12-4; D is possibly TRBD1 (6 bases). CDR3 length equals 15 residues. Deletions cut 3 bases from V and 4 bases from J, with 13 bases between. The CDR3 is CASSLQGFRYNEQFF. For the CDR3, the DNA is TGTGCCAGCAGTTTGCAGGGGTTCCGTTACAATGAGCAGTTCTTC.

This clonotype was counted at least ten times. J is TRBJ1-6 and V is TRBV19; D perhaps matches TRBD1 (5 bases). This CDR3 region has 15 residues. Trimming pared 3 bases from V and 10 bases from J, leaving 16 bases between. Germline lookup yields CDR1 LNHDA and CDR2 SQIVND (reference sequence). The CDR3 nucleotides read TGTGCCAGTAGTATGGCCGGGACCGCCAGATCACCCCTCCACTTT. It specifies CASSMAGTARSPLHF.

This clonotype was observed many times. The chain joins TRBV7-8 to TRBJ1-5, with D possibly being TRBD1 (5 bases). V gave up 2 bases and J gave up 5 bases, with 10 bases separating them. The CDR3 sequence is 14 residues long. Germline CDR1 and CDR2: SGHVS and FQNEAQ. CDR3 sequence reads: CASSLSDSYQPQHF. The CDR3 nucleotides read TGTGCCAGCAGCTTATCTGACAGCTATCAGCCCCAGCATTTT.

This clonotype was found many times. The gene calls are TRBV18 and TRBJ2-1; 7 bases map to TRBD1. The CDR3 is made up of 17 amino acids. Trimming took 6 bases from V and 5 from J; bases not matched to a gene: 16. Germline V CDR1 and CDR2: KGHSH, LQKENI. Here the CDR3 DNA reads TGTGCCAGCTCCCTCCCGGGACAGAGCACATCCCACAATGAGCAGTTCTTC. Translation: CASSLPGQSTSHNEQFF.

This clonotype has a count of ten or more. The chain links TRBV19 to TRBJ1-2, with 8 bases that match TRBD1. The V and J ends lost 6 bases and 3 bases, in that order; junction bases with no gene match: 6. This CDR3 region has 14 residues. Germline V gives CDR1 LNHDA, CDR2 SQIVND (reference sequence). CDR3 nucleotides: TGTGCCAGTAGCCAAGAGACAGGGGACTATGGCTACACCTTC. Encoded protein: CASSQETGDYGYTF.